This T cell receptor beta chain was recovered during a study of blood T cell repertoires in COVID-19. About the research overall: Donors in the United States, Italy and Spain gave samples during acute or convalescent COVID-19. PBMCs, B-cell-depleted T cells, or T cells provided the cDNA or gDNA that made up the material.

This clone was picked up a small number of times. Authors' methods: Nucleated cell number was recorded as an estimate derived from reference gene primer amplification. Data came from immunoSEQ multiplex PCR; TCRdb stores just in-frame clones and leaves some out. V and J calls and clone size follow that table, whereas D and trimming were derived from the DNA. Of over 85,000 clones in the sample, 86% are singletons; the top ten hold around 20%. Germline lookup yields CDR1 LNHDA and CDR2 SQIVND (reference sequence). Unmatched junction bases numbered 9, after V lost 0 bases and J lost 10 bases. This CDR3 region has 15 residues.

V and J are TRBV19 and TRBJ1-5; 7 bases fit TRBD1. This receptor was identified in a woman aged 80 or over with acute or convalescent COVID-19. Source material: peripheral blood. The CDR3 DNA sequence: TGTGCCAGTAGTATAGATGCGGACAGGTTGAGTCCCCAGCATTTT. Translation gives CASSIDADRLSPQHF.